This TCR beta chain derives from a study of blood T cells in healthy people across ages. Study-wide points: Per-million-T-cell TCR beta diversity fell roughly linearly with age. Researchers report that TCR beta diversity correlated strongly with naive T cell percentage.

A second about 6 to 11 cycle PCR used barcoded and J-beta primers. The template-switch adaptor was a 5' adaptor with 12 random nucleotides. It tagged each cDNA molecule. TCRdb reprocessed the 5' RACE reads with MiXCR, giving one entry per CDR3 protein. The table includes approximately 600,000 distinct CDR3 sequences, around three fifths detected once. V gave up 4 bases and J gave up 5 bases, with 17 bases separating them. The CDR3 consists of 15 residues. Germline V CDR1 and CDR2: SGHKS, YYEKEE (reference sequence). The count of this clonotype is one. What it binds is unknown. What was sequenced was blood. The clonotype originates from a man aged 55 to 70 in good health. V is TRBV5-5 and J is TRBJ2-3; D may be TRBD2 (6 bases). CDR3 nucleotides: TGTGCCAGCAGCCCCCGGGAGTTGAGGCGAGATACGCAGTATTTT. It translates to CASSPRELRRDTQYF.